These T cell receptor beta chains were read from a single sample in a study of blood T cell repertoires in COVID-19. Sequencing used immunoSEQ multiplex PCR; TCRdb keeps in-frame clones, though not all of them. The sample holds about 160,000 clones, about 80% seen once. The sample taken for sequencing was peripheral blood. These receptors all stem from a woman older than 75 with acute or convalescent COVID-19. CDR3s include the opening cysteine and the closing phenylalanine or tryptophan. A D gene is named only where the DNA matches it firmly. A clone size is listed for some rows: how often the clone was seen (once, few, many), or a class if it is expanded.

>.|TRBJ1-1|.|TRBV11-2
TGTGCCAGCAGTTTCCGCGGGGGGCTTGAAGCTTTCTTT
CASSFRGGLEAFF
>TRBD1|TRBJ2-1|once|TRBV18
TGTGCCAGCTCACCACAGGGGGGGACAGGGGGCAATGAGCAGTTCTTC
CASSPQGGTGGNEQFF
>.|TRBJ2-1|few|TRBV5-1
TGCGCCAGCAGCTTAGAGGAAGCGTCCTACAATGAGCAGTTCTTC
CASSLEEASYNEQFF
>TRBD1|TRBJ1-1|few|TRBV24-1
TGTGCCACCAGTGATGGGGACAGGGAAGCTTTCTTT
CATSDGDREAFF
>.|TRBJ2-5|.|TRBV7-2
TGTGCCAGCAGCTTAGGAGGGACACAAGAGACCCAGTACTTC
CASSLGGTQETQYF
>.|TRBJ2-1|.|TRBV5-1
TGCGCCAGCAGCTTCCGGGGGAACCCCTCCGTCAATGAGCAGTTCTTC
CASSFRGNPSVNEQFF
>.|TRBJ1-2|.|TRBV3-1/TRBV3-2
TGTGCCAGCAGCCAGGCTGGCGGCTACACCTTC
CASSQAGGYTF
>TRBD1|TRBJ1-2|.|TRBV5-4
TGTGCCAGCAGCCTCCCGGACAGGGGCTATGGCTACACCTTC
CASSLPDRGYGYTF
>TRBD1|TRBJ2-7|.|TRBV11-2
TGTGCCAGCAGCTTCGGACAGGGAGTGTACGAGCAGTACTTC
CASSFGQGVYEQYF
>TRBD1|TRBJ1-6|.|TRBV7-9
TGTGCCAGCAGCTTAGGGGACAGGGGGCGTTCACCCCTCCACTTT
CASSLGDRGRSPLHF
>.|TRBJ1-6|few|TRBV4-3
TGCGCCAGCAGCCAAGCTGAGACAGAGTTGGGGTCACCCCTCCACTTT
CASSQAETELGSPLHF
>TRBD2|TRBJ2-3|.|TRBV2
TGTGCCAGCAGGGGGGAGCTAGCGGGAGGCACAGATACGCAGTATTTT
CASRGELAGGTDTQYF
>TRBD1|TRBJ1-3|.|TRBV7-8
TGTGCCAGCAGCTTAGTAGTTGGAACAGGGGGTAACACCATATATTTT
CASSLVVGTGGNTIYF
>.|TRBJ1-4|.|TRBV5-1
TGCGCCAGCAGCTTTTCGGGCCGCGGGTTTAATGAAAAACTGTTTTTT
CASSFSGRGFNEKLFF
>TRBD1|TRBJ2-5|.|TRBV18
TGTGCCAGCTCCCGCAGGCGACAGGGCATACAAGAGACCCAGTACTTC
CASSRRRQGIQETQYF
>.|TRBJ1-5|.|TRBV12-5
TGTGCTAGTGGTTTGGTCCTGAATCAGCCCCAGCATTTT
CASGLVLNQPQHF
>.|TRBJ2-7|.|TRBV11-2
TGTGCCAGCAGCCCTCGAGTAAACGAGCAGTACTTC
CASSPRVNEQYF
>.|TRBJ1-2|.|TRBV6-1
TGTGCCAGCAGTGAAAGTCAGTATGGCTACACCTTC
CASSESQYGYTF
>.|TRBJ1-2|.|TRBV6-5
TGTGCCAGCAGTAATGGGGGGGTTAACTATGGCTACACCTTC
CASSNGGVNYGYTF
>.|TRBJ2-3|.|TRBV4-1
TGCGCCAGCAGCCAATCGCGAGGGACAACCCATACGCAGTATTTT
CASSQSRGTTHTQYF
>.|TRBJ2-2|.|TRBV2
TGTGCCAGCGCAGGGTTGGAGGGCCTGAGTACCGGGGAGCTGTTTTTT
CASAGLEGLSTGELFF
>TRBD1|TRBJ2-2|.|TRBV2
TGTGCCAGCAGTGGACAGGGCAGGGATACCGGGGAGCTGTTTTTT
CASSGQGRDTGELFF
>TRBD2|TRBJ2-1|.|TRBV7-9
TGTGCCAGCAGCTTGGCCTTTAGCGGGAGCTCCTACAATGAGCAGTTCTTC
CASSLAFSGSSYNEQFF
>.|TRBJ2-7|.|TRBV12-3/TRBV12-4
TGTGCCAGCAGTTTAGATTGGGGGGACGAGCAGTACTTC
CASSLDWGDEQYF
>TRBD2|TRBJ2-2|.|TRBV9
TGTGCCAGCAGCGTAGAAGGCGGGAGGGCCCCGGAGCTGTTTTTT
CASSVEGGRAPELFF
>.|TRBJ1-5|.|TRBV7-2
TGTGCCAGCAGCCCCGGACTCAGTAGCAATCAGCCCCAGCATTTT
CASSPGLSSNQPQHF
>.|TRBJ2-2|.|TRBV5-1
TGCGCCAGCAGCTTGGAGACAACGAACACCGGGGAGCTGTTTTTT
CASSLETTNTGELFF
>TRBD1|TRBJ1-1|.|TRBV30
TGTGCCTGGAGCCGGACAGGGAACACTGAAGCTTTCTTT
CAWSRTGNTEAFF
>.|TRBJ2-7|.|TRBV7-2
TGTGCCAGCAGCTTAGCTAATAGCGGACACTCGTACGAGCAGTACTTC
CASSLANSGHSYEQYF
>.|TRBJ2-2|.|TRBV2
TGTGCCAGCAGTGCTAGGTCCGGGACCGGGGAGCTGTTTTTT
CASSARSGTGELFF
>TRBD1|TRBJ2-3|.|TRBV6-5
TGTGCCAGCAGCTCCGGGACAGGGATAACAGATACGCAGTATTTT
CASSSGTGITDTQYF
>TRBD1|TRBJ2-1|.|TRBV27
TGTGCCAGCAGTCCCCGGGACAGGGCCAATGAGCAGTTCTTC
CASSPRDRANEQFF
>.|TRBJ2-1|.|TRBV6-2/TRBV6-3
TGTGCCAGCAGTAAGGGACCAGGGGATATTGGCGATGAGCAGTTCTTC
CASSKGPGDIGDEQFF
>.|TRBJ2-3|.|TRBV7-9
TGTGCCAGCAGCTTAGCCGTCGGAGCGGTAAGCACAGATACGCAGTATTTT
CASSLAVGAVSTDTQYF
>.|TRBJ1-1|once|TRBV28
TGTGCCAGCAGGATTGGAAGGGGCGACACTGAAGCTTTCTTT
CASRIGRGDTEAFF
>.|TRBJ2-2|.|TRBV11-3
TGTGCCAGCAGCTTTTCAGCGGGCGGGGTCACCGGGGAGCTGTTTTTT
CASSFSAGGVTGELFF
>.|TRBJ1-2|.|TRBV11-2
TGTGCCAGCAGCCCGGCAGGGGACTATGGCTACACCTTC
CASSPAGDYGYTF
>TRBD2|TRBJ2-7|once|TRBV29-1
TGCAGCTCACTTGGAGGGCTAGCGGGAGTGTCCTACGAGCAGTACTTC
CSSLGGLAGVSYEQYF
>TRBD2|TRBJ2-1|once|TRBV3-1/TRBV3-2
TGTGCCAGCAGTCGGACTAGCGGGCTATACAATGAGCAGTTCTTC
CASSRTSGLYNEQFF
>TRBD2|TRBJ2-2|.|TRBV7-9
TGTGCCAGCAGCTCCCCTAGCGGGAGGGCCGGCGGGGAGCTGTTTTTT
CASSSPSGRAGGELFF
>.|TRBJ2-1|.|TRBV2
TGTGCCAGCAGTGAGGTGCGAATCGGGCAGTTCTTC
CASSEVRIGQFF
>.|TRBJ2-7|.|TRBV27
TGTGCCAGCAGTTCCAACGACAGGCGGAGCTCCTACGAGCAGTACTTC
CASSSNDRRSSYEQYF
>.|TRBJ2-5|.|TRBV5-4
TGTGCCAGCAGCTTGTCACTCATCCAAGAGACCCAGTACTTC
CASSLSLIQETQYF
>.|TRBJ2-7|.|TRBV30
TGTGCCTGGAGTGGCGGAGGCAGTGAGGTTTACGAGCAGTACTTC
CAWSGGGSEVYEQYF
>.|TRBJ2-5|.|TRBV10-3
TGTGCCATCAGTGGGGGGGTACAAGAGACCCAGTACTTC
CAISGGVQETQYF
>.|TRBJ2-5|once|TRBV3-1/TRBV3-2
TGTGCCAGCAGCCATAGCGCGGAGACCCAGTACTTC
CASSHSAETQYF
>.|TRBJ2-3|.|TRBV10-1
TGCGCCAGCAGTGATAGTCGGGACAACACAGATACGCAGTATTTT
CASSDSRDNTDTQYF
>TRBD1|TRBJ1-4|few|TRBV3-1/TRBV3-2
TGTGCCAGCAGCCGAACAGGGGGCGGAACTAATGAAAAACTGTTTTTT
CASSRTGGGTNEKLFF
>.|TRBJ1-5|.|TRBV19
TGTGCCAGTAGTTCCGGGACACCTTATAGCAATCAGCCCCAGCATTTT
CASSSGTPYSNQPQHF
>.|TRBJ2-5|.|TRBV12-3/TRBV12-4
TGTGCCAGCAGTACTCGGGAGACCCAGTACTTC
CASSTRETQYF
>.|TRBJ2-7|.|TRBV7-8
TGTGCCAGCAGCCTAGCTGGAGATAGGTACGAGCAGTACTTC
CASSLAGDRYEQYF
>TRBD2|TRBJ2-1|.|TRBV19
TGTGCCAGTAGTATAGGGGCGGGAGGGGGTGAGCAGTTCTTC
CASSIGAGGGEQFF